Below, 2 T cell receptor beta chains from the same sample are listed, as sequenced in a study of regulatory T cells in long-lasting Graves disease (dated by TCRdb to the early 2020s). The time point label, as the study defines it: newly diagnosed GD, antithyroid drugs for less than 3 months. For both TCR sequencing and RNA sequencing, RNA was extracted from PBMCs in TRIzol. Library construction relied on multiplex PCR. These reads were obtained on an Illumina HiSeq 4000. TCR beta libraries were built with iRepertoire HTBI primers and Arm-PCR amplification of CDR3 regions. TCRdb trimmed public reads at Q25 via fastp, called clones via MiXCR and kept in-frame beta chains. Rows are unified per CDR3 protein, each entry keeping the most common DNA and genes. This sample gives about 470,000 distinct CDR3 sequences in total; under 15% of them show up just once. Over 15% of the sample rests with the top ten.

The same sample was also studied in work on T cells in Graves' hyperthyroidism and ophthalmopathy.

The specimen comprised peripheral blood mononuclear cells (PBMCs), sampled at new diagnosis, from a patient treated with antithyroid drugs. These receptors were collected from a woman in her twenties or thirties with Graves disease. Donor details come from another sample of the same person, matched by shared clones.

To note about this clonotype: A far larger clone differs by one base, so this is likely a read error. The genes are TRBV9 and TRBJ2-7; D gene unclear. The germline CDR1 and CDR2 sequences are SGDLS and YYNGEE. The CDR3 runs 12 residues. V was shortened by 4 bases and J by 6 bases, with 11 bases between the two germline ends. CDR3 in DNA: TGTGCCAGCAGCTCCGGTATGGGCGAGCAGTACTTC. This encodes CASSSGMGEQYF.

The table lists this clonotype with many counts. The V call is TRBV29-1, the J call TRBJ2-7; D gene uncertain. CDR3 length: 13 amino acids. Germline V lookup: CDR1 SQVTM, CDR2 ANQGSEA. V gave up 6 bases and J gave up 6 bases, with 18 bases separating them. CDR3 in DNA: TGCAGCGTCGCCCCGACGGTCACGGGCGAGCAGTACTTC. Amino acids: CSVAPTVTGEQYF.